This T cell receptor (beta chain) was observed in a study of blood T cell repertoires in COVID-19. About the study: Specimens from acute and convalescent COVID-19 originated in the United States, Italy and Spain. Sources were T cells, B-cell-depleted T cells, or PBMCs; the material itself was cDNA or gDNA.

Patients of the Seattle cohort, enrolled during active infection, were followed longitudinally. How the authors handled the data: Reference gene primers were amplified, and this amplification served to estimate nucleated cell counts. The method was immunoSEQ multiplex PCR; TCRdb's version includes in-frame clones alone and lacks a portion of them. V and J calls and clone size are given by that table; D and trimming were obtained from the DNA. The table lists about 260,000 clones, more than 90% of them singletons. CDR1 is SEHNR and CDR2 is FQNEAQ in the germline V gene (reference sequence). The CDR3 sequence is 14 residues long. The V and J ends lost 4 bases and 4 bases respectively, with 11 bases between them.

The chain combines TRBV7-9 with TRBJ1-3; no definite D call. The sequencing sample was made of peripheral blood. The origin of this receptor is a person aged 18 to 30 with COVID-19, enrolled during active disease. The CDR3 sequence is CASSSGSEGNTIYF. The CDR3 nucleotides read TGTGCCAGCAGCTCGGGATCCGAGGGAAACACCATATATTTT.